These 2 T cell receptor beta chains were sequenced from one sample in a study of cytomegalovirus exposure and HLA in healthy donors. This table comes from immunoSEQ multiplex PCR, and its TCRdb copy is limited to in-frame clones, with some not included. The repertoire holds around 86,000 clones, with under 95% as singletons. Input material: PBMCs. Receptors were obtained from a woman in her 30s in good health and CMV-seropositive.

V usage is TRBV27 and J usage is TRBJ2-5; D uncertain. V lost 0 bases to trimming and J lost 5 bases, with 10 bases between them. The CDR3 sequence is 14 residues long. CDR1 MNHEY and CDR2 SMNVEV come from the germline V gene (reference sequence). As DNA, the CDR3 is TGTGCCAGCAGTTTATCGAAGCCCCGGGAGACCCAGTACTTC. Amino acids: CASSLSKPRETQYF.

The CDR3 loop reads CSVSGTGAYNEQFF. Written as DNA, the CDR3 is TGCAGCGTCTCCGGGACAGGGGCCTACAATGAGCAGTTCTTC. The V and J genes are TRBV29-1 and TRBJ2-1; TRBD1 matches at 10 bases. Germline loops: CDR1 SQVTM, CDR2 ANQGSEA. The V segment lost 6 bases and the J segment 2 bases; nucleotides outside the gene matches: 4. CDR3 size: 14 residues.